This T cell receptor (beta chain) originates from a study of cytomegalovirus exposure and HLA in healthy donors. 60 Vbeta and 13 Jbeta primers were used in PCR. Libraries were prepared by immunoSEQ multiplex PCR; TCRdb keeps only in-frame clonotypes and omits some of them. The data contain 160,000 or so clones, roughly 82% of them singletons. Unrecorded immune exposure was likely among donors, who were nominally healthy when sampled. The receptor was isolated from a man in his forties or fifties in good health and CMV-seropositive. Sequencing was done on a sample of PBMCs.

As DNA, the CDR3 is TGTGCCAGCAGCAAAAGGGGCAGGGGCCGCTTGGGGTACGAGCAGTACTTC. It codes for CASSKRGRGRLGYEQYF. The chain joins TRBV21-1 to TRBJ2-7; the table names TRBD1, a call not compared with the DNA. TRBV21-1 is a listed pseudogene. This CDR3 has 17 amino acids.